The rows below give T cell receptor beta chains drawn from one sample of a study of blood T cell repertoires in COVID-19. The method was immunoSEQ multiplex PCR; TCRdb's version includes in-frame clones alone and lacks a portion of them. The sample includes around 470,000 clones, 89% of them seen just once. The source material was peripheral blood. The origin of the receptors is a man aged 18 to 29 with COVID-19, enrolled during active disease. Both conserved end residues are part of each CDR3. D genes are given only for firm matches. Size tells how often a clone was seen (once, few, many) or the class of an expanded clone, and some rows leave it out.

v_gene: TRBV5-1
j_gene: TRBJ1-4
len: 13
d_gene: NA
abundance: NA
CDR3aa: CASSPGPGEKLFF
CDR3nt: TGCGCCAGCAGCCCGGGCCCGGGGGAAAAACTGTTTTTT

v_gene: TRBV2
j_gene: TRBJ1-5
len: 14
d_gene: NA
abundance: NA
CDR3aa: CASSEGDTNQPQHF
CDR3nt: TGTGCCAGCAGTGAAGGGGACACAAATCAGCCCCAGCATTTT

v_gene: TRBV7-8
j_gene: TRBJ2-1
len: 18
d_gene: TRBD2
abundance: few
CDR3aa: CASSRREVAGGPYNEQFF
CDR3nt: TGTGCCAGCAGCCGTCGTGAAGTGGCGGGGGGCCCCTACAATGAGCAGTTCTTC

v_gene: TRBV7-8
j_gene: TRBJ1-1
len: 16
d_gene: NA
abundance: NA
CDR3aa: CASSLTPPGLGTEAFF
CDR3nt: TGTGCCAGCAGCCTTACCCCCCCGGGGTTGGGCACTGAAGCTTTCTTT

v_gene: TRBV5-1
j_gene: TRBJ2-3
len: 19
d_gene: NA
abundance: NA
CDR3aa: CASSLLGAPPFASTDTQYF
CDR3nt: TGCGCCAGCAGCTTATTGGGGGCACCTCCATTTGCTAGCACAGATACGCAGTATTTT

v_gene: TRBV10-1
j_gene: TRBJ2-1
len: 12
d_gene: NA
abundance: NA
CDR3aa: CASSSGRNEQFF
CDR3nt: TGCGCCAGCAGTTCGGGAAGAAATGAGCAGTTCTTC

v_gene: TRBV7-9
j_gene: TRBJ2-3
len: 12
d_gene: NA
abundance: NA
CDR3aa: CASSISTDTQYF
CDR3nt: TGTGCCAGCAGCATAAGCACAGATACGCAGTATTTT

v_gene: TRBV5-4
j_gene: TRBJ1-6
len: 13
d_gene: NA
abundance: NA
CDR3aa: CASSFAGDSPLHF
CDR3nt: TGTGCCAGCAGCTTCGCAGGGGACTCACCCCTCCACTTT

v_gene: TRBV27
j_gene: TRBJ2-7
len: 14
d_gene: NA
abundance: NA
CDR3aa: CASSFQPDYYEQYF
CDR3nt: TGTGCCAGCAGTTTTCAGCCGGACTACTACGAGCAGTACTTC

v_gene: TRBV30
j_gene: TRBJ2-1
len: 12
d_gene: NA
abundance: NA
CDR3aa: CAWSPGAFEQFF
CDR3nt: TGTGCCTGGAGCCCCGGAGCATTTGAGCAGTTCTTC

v_gene: TRBV2
j_gene: TRBJ1-5
len: 15
d_gene: TRBD1
abundance: NA
CDR3aa: CASRSTGTGNQPQHF
CDR3nt: TGTGCCAGCAGGTCGACCGGGACAGGGAATCAGCCCCAGCATTTT

v_gene: TRBV9
j_gene: TRBJ2-5
len: 15
d_gene: NA
abundance: NA
CDR3aa: CASSVVGHLQETQYF
CDR3nt: TGTGCCAGCAGCGTAGTAGGACATCTCCAAGAGACCCAGTACTTC

v_gene: TRBV12-3/TRBV12-4
j_gene: TRBJ2-5
len: 13
d_gene: TRBD2
abundance: NA
CDR3aa: CAGGGSPGETQYF
CDR3nt: TGTGCCGGGGGGGGGTCCCCCGGGGAGACCCAGTACTTC

v_gene: TRBV12-3/TRBV12-4
j_gene: TRBJ1-2
len: 12
d_gene: NA
abundance: NA
CDR3aa: CASSSGGYGYTF
CDR3nt: TGTGCCAGCAGTTCCGGGGGCTATGGCTACACCTTC

v_gene: TRBV3-1/TRBV3-2
j_gene: TRBJ2-1
len: 15
d_gene: TRBD1
abundance: NA
CDR3aa: CASGQGTLSYNEQFF
CDR3nt: TGTGCCAGCGGACAGGGTACCCTCTCCTACAATGAGCAGTTCTTC

v_gene: TRBV19
j_gene: TRBJ1-1
len: 14
d_gene: NA
abundance: NA
CDR3aa: CASSSVNTNTEAFF
CDR3nt: TGTGCCAGTAGTTCAGTAAATACGAACACTGAAGCTTTCTTT

v_gene: TRBV12-2
j_gene: TRBJ2-1
len: 15
d_gene: NA
abundance: once
CDR3aa: CASRCSGRAAHEQFF
CDR3nt: TGTGCAAGTCGGTGTAGCGGGAGGGCCGCCCATGAGCAGTTCTTC

v_gene: TRBV21-1
j_gene: TRBJ2-6
len: 22
d_gene: NA
abundance: NA
CDR3aa: CASSKTNYYGTDNISGANVLTF
CDR3nt: TGTGCCAGCAGCAAAACCAACTATTACGGGACAGATAATATCTCTGGGGCCAACGTCCTGACTTTC

v_gene: TRBV2
j_gene: TRBJ2-4
len: 13
d_gene: NA
abundance: NA
CDR3aa: CASSGFAGDIQYF
CDR3nt: TGTGCCAGCAGTGGGTTTGCGGGCGACATTCAGTACTTC

v_gene: TRBV9
j_gene: TRBJ2-3
len: 15
d_gene: TRBD2
abundance: few
CDR3aa: CASSVTSGSTDTQYF
CDR3nt: TGTGCCAGCAGCGTAACTAGCGGAAGCACAGATACGCAGTATTTT

v_gene: TRBV6-5
j_gene: TRBJ2-7
len: 12
d_gene: NA
abundance: NA
CDR3aa: CASINRAYEQYF
CDR3nt: TGTGCCAGCATTAACAGAGCCTACGAGCAGTACTTC

v_gene: TRBV5-1
j_gene: TRBJ2-2
len: 15
d_gene: NA
abundance: NA
CDR3aa: CASSLDTPNTGELFF
CDR3nt: TGCGCCAGCAGCCTGGACACGCCGAACACCGGGGAGCTGTTTTTT

v_gene: TRBV4-2
j_gene: TRBJ2-2
len: 14
d_gene: NA
abundance: NA
CDR3aa: CASSPPDSYGELFF
CDR3nt: TGTGCCAGCAGCCCCCCCGACTCTTACGGGGAGCTGTTTTTT

v_gene: TRBV29-1
j_gene: TRBJ2-7
len: 12
d_gene: NA
abundance: NA
CDR3aa: CSVDGGGYEQYF
CDR3nt: TGCAGCGTTGATGGCGGTGGCTACGAGCAGTACTTC

v_gene: TRBV11-3
j_gene: TRBJ2-1
len: 18
d_gene: TRBD2
abundance: NA
CDR3aa: CASSSKGLAGGDQGEQFF
CDR3nt: TGTGCCAGCAGCTCAAAGGGACTAGCGGGAGGAGACCAGGGTGAGCAGTTCTTC

v_gene: TRBV6-5
j_gene: TRBJ2-7
len: 12
d_gene: TRBD2
abundance: NA
CDR3aa: CASRGLFYEQYF
CDR3nt: TGTGCCAGCAGGGGACTATTTTACGAGCAGTACTTC

v_gene: TRBV6-4
j_gene: TRBJ1-1
len: 13
d_gene: TRBD1
abundance: NA
CDR3aa: CASSDTRGTEAFF
CDR3nt: TGTGCCAGCAGTGATACCAGGGGGACTGAAGCTTTCTTT

v_gene: TRBV29-1
j_gene: TRBJ2-5
len: 12
d_gene: NA
abundance: NA
CDR3aa: CSERGSGETQYF
CDR3nt: TGCAGCGAACGGGGGTCGGGGGAGACCCAGTACTTC

v_gene: TRBV6-5
j_gene: TRBJ1-6
len: 13
d_gene: NA
abundance: NA
CDR3aa: CASRENFNSPLHF
CDR3nt: TGTGCCAGCAGAGAGAACTTTAATTCACCCCTCCACTTT

v_gene: TRBV6-6
j_gene: TRBJ2-5
len: 14
d_gene: NA
abundance: NA
CDR3aa: CASRPWGELGTQYF
CDR3nt: TGTGCCAGCCGACCGTGGGGGGAGCTCGGGACCCAGTACTTC

v_gene: TRBV19
j_gene: TRBJ1-4
len: 14
d_gene: NA
abundance: NA
CDR3aa: CASSILVGGEKLFF
CDR3nt: TGTGCCAGTAGTATACTGGTAGGGGGTGAAAAACTGTTTTTT

v_gene: TRBV19
j_gene: TRBJ2-7
len: 15
d_gene: TRBD1
abundance: NA
CDR3aa: CASSTRQGYSYEQYF
CDR3nt: TGTGCCAGTAGTACCAGACAGGGATATTCCTACGAGCAGTACTTC

v_gene: TRBV2
j_gene: TRBJ1-5
len: 17
d_gene: NA
abundance: NA
CDR3aa: CASSAQFETVRNQPQHF
CDR3nt: TGTGCCAGCAGTGCTCAATTTGAAACGGTCCGCAATCAGCCCCAGCATTTT

v_gene: TRBV4-1
j_gene: TRBJ2-1
len: 16
d_gene: NA
abundance: NA
CDR3aa: CASSQDLALSYNEQFF
CDR3nt: TGCGCCAGCAGCCAAGACCTAGCCCTCTCCTACAATGAGCAGTTCTTC

v_gene: TRBV4-2
j_gene: TRBJ2-7
len: 16
d_gene: TRBD1
abundance: once
CDR3aa: CASSQLTGGPTYEQYF
CDR3nt: TGTGCCAGCAGCCAACTAACAGGGGGCCCTACCTACGAGCAGTACTTC

v_gene: TRBV10-1
j_gene: TRBJ1-5
len: 12
d_gene: NA
abundance: NA
CDR3aa: CAWMRCDQPQHF
CDR3nt: TGCGCCTGGATGAGGTGCGATCAGCCCCAGCATTTT

v_gene: TRBV25-1
j_gene: TRBJ1-2
len: 14
d_gene: NA
abundance: NA
CDR3aa: CASSEVGASYGYTF
CDR3nt: TGTGCCAGCAGTGAGGTGGGGGCGAGCTATGGCTACACCTTC

v_gene: TRBV11-3
j_gene: TRBJ2-1
len: 15
d_gene: TRBD2
abundance: NA
CDR3aa: CASSARLAGVNEQFF
CDR3nt: TGTGCCAGCAGCGCCAGACTAGCGGGAGTCAATGAGCAGTTCTTC

v_gene: TRBV2
j_gene: TRBJ2-2
len: 13
d_gene: TRBD1
abundance: NA
CDR3aa: CAGGTGSTGELFF
CDR3nt: TGTGCCGGAGGGACAGGAAGCACCGGGGAGCTGTTTTTT

v_gene: TRBV30
j_gene: TRBJ2-7
len: 14
d_gene: TRBD1
abundance: NA
CDR3aa: CAHGGTGGTYEQYF
CDR3nt: TGTGCCCATGGGGGGACAGGGGGAACCTACGAGCAGTACTTC

v_gene: TRBV19
j_gene: TRBJ2-7
len: 15
d_gene: NA
abundance: NA
CDR3aa: CASSIGLRGTGEQYF
CDR3nt: TGTGCCAGTAGTATTGGTTTAAGGGGCACGGGTGAGCAGTACTTC

v_gene: TRBV14
j_gene: TRBJ2-1
len: 17
d_gene: TRBD1
abundance: NA
CDR3aa: CASSQTGGLNSYNEQFF
CDR3nt: TGTGCCAGCAGCCAGACAGGGGGCTTAAACTCCTACAATGAGCAGTTCTTC

v_gene: TRBV2
j_gene: TRBJ2-3
len: 17
d_gene: TRBD2
abundance: NA
CDR3aa: CASSASLGTRITDTQYF
CDR3nt: TGTGCCAGCAGTGCCTCCCTCGGGACTAGGATCACAGATACGCAGTATTTT

v_gene: TRBV27
j_gene: TRBJ1-5
len: 15
d_gene: NA
abundance: NA
CDR3aa: CASPGGALSNQPQHF
CDR3nt: TGTGCCAGCCCCGGAGGGGCTCTGAGCAATCAGCCCCAGCATTTT

v_gene: TRBV12-5
j_gene: TRBJ2-5
len: 13
d_gene: TRBD1
abundance: NA
CDR3aa: CASGTGTGKAQYF
CDR3nt: TGTGCTAGTGGAACCGGGACAGGGAAGGCCCAGTACTTC

v_gene: TRBV24-1
j_gene: TRBJ2-7
len: 13
d_gene: NA
abundance: NA
CDR3aa: CATSEAGFYEQYF
CDR3nt: TGTGCCACCAGTGAGGCAGGGTTCTACGAGCAGTACTTC

v_gene: TRBV5-4
j_gene: TRBJ1-2
len: 14
d_gene: NA
abundance: NA
CDR3aa: CATRGGPKQYGYTF
CDR3nt: TGTGCCACCAGGGGTGGGCCCAAGCAGTATGGCTACACCTTC

v_gene: TRBV19
j_gene: TRBJ1-1
len: 15
d_gene: TRBD1
abundance: NA
CDR3aa: CASRVGDRANTEAFF
CDR3nt: TGTGCCAGTAGAGTTGGGGACAGGGCAAACACTGAAGCTTTCTTT

v_gene: TRBV11-2
j_gene: TRBJ2-2
len: 15
d_gene: TRBD2
abundance: NA
CDR3aa: CASSRTSGSTGELFF
CDR3nt: TGTGCCAGCAGCAGGACTAGCGGGAGCACCGGGGAGCTGTTTTTT

v_gene: TRBV5-5
j_gene: TRBJ2-7
len: 13
d_gene: NA
abundance: NA
CDR3aa: CASSFGRGYEQYF
CDR3nt: TGTGCCAGCAGCTTCGGCAGGGGCTACGAGCAGTACTTC

v_gene: TRBV24-1
j_gene: TRBJ2-7
len: 16
d_gene: TRBD2
abundance: NA
CDR3aa: CATSKRSGRAAYEQYF
CDR3nt: TGTGCCACCAGCAAAAGAAGCGGGAGGGCCGCCTACGAGCAGTACTTC

v_gene: TRBV5-6
j_gene: TRBJ2-1
len: 18
d_gene: NA
abundance: NA
CDR3aa: CASSPSHAGRRSYNEQFF
CDR3nt: TGTGCCAGCAGCCCCTCCCATGCGGGGAGGAGGTCCTACAATGAGCAGTTCTTC

v_gene: TRBV14
j_gene: TRBJ2-1
len: 11
d_gene: TRBD2
abundance: NA
CDR3aa: CASSWGTSLFF
CDR3nt: TGTGCCAGCAGTTGGGGGACTAGTTTGTTCTTC

v_gene: TRBV7-8
j_gene: TRBJ2-3
len: 20
d_gene: TRBD2
abundance: NA
CDR3aa: CASSLISWMGLAGSTDTQYF
CDR3nt: TGTGCCAGCAGCTTAATTAGTTGGATGGGACTAGCGGGTAGCACAGATACGCAGTATTTT

v_gene: TRBV7-9
j_gene: TRBJ1-2
len: 15
d_gene: NA
abundance: NA
CDR3aa: CASSLASAGNYGYTF
CDR3nt: TGTGCCAGCAGCTTAGCGTCGGCAGGCAACTATGGCTACACCTTC

v_gene: TRBV21-1
j_gene: TRBJ2-7
len: 11
d_gene: NA
abundance: NA
CDR3aa: CASSTRTEEYF
CDR3nt: TGTGCCAGCAGCACGCGGACAGAGGAGTACTTC

v_gene: TRBV19
j_gene: TRBJ2-3
len: 15
d_gene: TRBD1
abundance: NA
CDR3aa: CASSRWTGEIDTQYF
CDR3nt: TGTGCCAGTAGTCGATGGACAGGGGAGATAGATACGCAGTATTTT

v_gene: TRBV4-1
j_gene: TRBJ1-6
len: 14
d_gene: NA
abundance: once
CDR3aa: CASSQGLSVSPLHF
CDR3nt: TGCGCCAGCAGCCAAGGATTGTCGGTATCACCCCTCCACTTT

v_gene: TRBV6-6
j_gene: TRBJ2-7
len: 12
d_gene: TRBD1
abundance: NA
CDR3aa: CASSRQGYEQYF
CDR3nt: TGTGCCAGCAGCAGACAGGGCTACGAGCAGTACTTC